Presented here are 27 T cell receptor beta chains from one specimen sequenced in a study of blood T cell repertoires in COVID-19. Sequenced by immunoSEQ multiplex PCR; TCRdb stores in-frame clones only, minus some. The sample lists approximately 190,000 clones, more than 85% occurring once. Sequencing was done on a sample of PBMCs or T cells enriched from blood (not recorded which). The source of these receptors is a woman aged 40 to 50 in a cohort exposed to, infected with or recovered from COVID-19 (not recorded which).

The chain combines TRBV7-8 with TRBJ2-3, with 9 positions matching TRBD2. Germline V gene data show CDR1 as SGHVS and CDR2 as FQNEAQ. The CDR3 runs 16 residues. J gave up 5 bases and V 1 base, and 7 bases lay outside the gene matches. Here the CDR3 DNA reads TGTGCCAGCAGCTTAGTGGCGGGAGGGCCGGGAGATACGCAGTATTTT. As protein: CASSLVAGGPGDTQYF.

This sequence joins TRBV2 and TRBJ1-5; D may be TRBD1 (6 bases). Germline CDR1 SNHLY, CDR2 FYNNEI. There are 15 residues in the CDR3. Between the trimmed V and J ends, which lost 6 bases and 1 base, there was a span of 13 bases. CDR3 bases: TGTGCCAGCAGCGGTCTTGGGACAAGCAATCAGCCCCAGCATTTT. Translation: CASSGLGTSNQPQHF.

This chain links TRBV24-1 with TRBJ2-2; D is undetermined. This CDR3 has 12 residues. The ends were cut back, 6 bases at V and 6 bases at J, with 7 bases in the middle. Looked up from germline, CDR1 is KGHDR and CDR2 is SFDVKD. Here the CDR3 DNA reads TGTGCCACCAGTAAATATGCCGGGGAGCTGTTTTTT. Protein: CATSKYAGELFF.

This clone has a handful of counts. V and J are TRBV28 and TRBJ1-1; TRBD1 matches at 7 bases. The V and J ends lost 10 bases and 11 bases, in that order; junction bases with no gene match: 10. Germline V lookup: CDR1 MDHEN, CDR2 SYDVKM. CDR3 length equals 11 residues. DNA of the CDR3: TGTGCCACCCAGGGGGAAGCCCTGGCTTTCTTT. Encoded protein: CATQGEALAFF.

The chain uses TRBV7-2 and TRBJ2-1, with D maybe TRBD2 (6 bases). Trimming took 3 bases from V and 9 from J, leaving 15 bases between them. The germline gives CDR1 SGHTA, CDR2 FQGNSA. This CDR3 has 14 residues. The CDR3 is CASSLGLVRGEQFF. CDR3 in DNA: TGTGCCAGCAGCTTGGGACTTGTTCGCGGTGAGCAGTTCTTC.

CDR3 in amino acids: CASSFGTVNTEAFF. For the CDR3, the DNA is TGTGCCAGCAGCTTCGGGACAGTGAACACTGAAGCTTTCTTT. The rearrangement joins TRBV11-3 to TRBJ1-1; TRBD1 matches at 7 bases. J lost 0 bases, V lost 3 bases, and 1 base had no gene match. CDR3 length: 14 amino acids. Germline loops: CDR1 SGHNT, CDR2 YENEEA.

J is TRBJ2-1 and V is TRBV9; 9 nucleotides line up with TRBD2. Losses at the gene ends were 1 base for V and 1 base for J; bases not matched to a gene: 3. Germline CDR1 SGDLS, CDR2 YYNGEE. The CDR3 is 16 amino acids. CDR3 region: CASSVRREGSYNEQFF. The CDR3, as DNA: TGTGCCAGCAGCGTACGGCGGGAGGGGTCCTACAATGAGCAGTTCTTC.

This sequence joins TRBV24-1 and TRBJ1-2, with D possibly TRBD1 on 6 matching bases. V lost 4 bases and J lost 4, with 12 bases in between. The CDR3 has 14 residues. The germline gives CDR1 KGHDR, CDR2 SFDVKD. This chain's CDR3 is CATSDRDMPYGYTF. In DNA, the CDR3 is TGTGCCACCAGTGACCGGGACATGCCCTATGGCTACACCTTC.

The V call is TRBV7-9, the J call TRBJ1-3, with a possible D match to TRBD1 (5 bases). Trimming cost V 5 bases and J 0 bases, with 11 bases left between them. There are 15 residues in the CDR3. CDR1 is SEHNR and CDR2 is FQNEAQ in the germline V gene (reference sequence). The CDR3 nucleotides are TGTGCCAGCAGCGACGACAGACTCTCTGGAAACACCATATATTTT. It is translated as CASSDDRLSGNTIYF.

This chain joins TRBV11-3 and TRBJ1-1; TRBD1 is a possible D gene (5 bases). Trimming took off 3 bases at V and 0 bases at J, with 14 bases between the two ends. This CDR3 has 16 residues. Germline V CDR1 and CDR2: SGHNT, YENEEA. As DNA, the CDR3 is TGTGCCAGCAGCTTCGGCAGGCGGGGGGTGAACACTGAAGCTTTCTTT. Amino acids: CASSFGRRGVNTEAFF.

This clone was seen only once. V usage is TRBV6-2 or TRBV6-3 and J usage is TRBJ2-5, with TRBD1 matching over 10 bases. Germline loops: CDR1 MNHEY, CDR2 SVGEGT. V trimming: 2 bases; J trimming: 0 bases; junction bases outside the gene matches: 0. The CDR3 is 15 residues long. The CDR3 sequence is CASSYGTGDQETQYF. The CDR3 nucleotides are TGTGCCAGCAGTTACGGGACAGGGGACCAAGAGACCCAGTACTTC.

The rearrangement uses TRBV18 and TRBJ2-3; the D gene is possibly TRBD1 (6 bases). CDR3 length: 17 amino acids. Germline values: CDR1 KGHSH, CDR2 LQKENI. Trimming took 3 bases from V and 1 from J, leaving 17 bases between them. In DNA form, the CDR3 reads TGTGCCAGCTCACCTCGGATGGACAGCTTTGGCACAGATACGCAGTATTTT. Protein: CASSPRMDSFGTDTQYF.

The CDR3 region has the DNA TGTGCCAGCAGTGAAGGTGGCAGAAACCCTAACTATGGCTACACCTTC. It encodes CASSEGGRNPNYGYTF. The rearrangement uses TRBV2 and TRBJ1-2; D is uncertain. This CDR3 comprises 16 residues. Deletions cut 1 base from V and 0 bases from J, with 12 bases between. The germline V gene has CDR1 SNHLY and CDR2 FYNNEI.

This sequence joins TRBV11-2 and TRBJ1-1, with a weak D call TRBD1 (5 bases). CDR3 length: 14 amino acids. Trimming took 4 bases from V and 4 from J, leaving 13 bases between them. Looked up from germline, CDR1 is SGHAT and CDR2 is FQNNGV. The CDR3 reads CASSSDPGVTEAFF. DNA of the CDR3: TGTGCCAGCAGCTCAGACCCGGGGGTCACTGAAGCTTTCTTT. Looking up the rest from reference TRBV11-2 and TRBJ1-1 gives the full variable domain: EAGVAQSPRYKIIEKRQSVAFWCNPISGHATLYWYQQILGQGPKLLIQFQNNGVVDDSQLPKDRFSAERLKGVDSTLKIQPAKLEDSAVYLCASSSDPGVTEAFFGQGTRLTVV.

The chain uses TRBV28 and TRBJ2-7; 12 nucleotides agree with TRBD1. CDR3 length: 16 amino acids. V lost 4 bases to trimming and J lost 2 bases; unmatched junction nucleotides: 6. Germline V CDR1 and CDR2: MDHEN, SYDVKM. The CDR3 nucleotides read TGTGCCAGCAGTTCACCGGGACAGGGGGCCCCCTACGAGCAGTACTTC. Encoded protein: CASSSPGQGAPYEQYF.

This chain joins TRBV27 and TRBJ2-3; TRBD2 matches at 8 bases. The CDR3 has 16 amino acids. CDR1 and CDR2 (germline): MNHEY, SMNVEV (reference sequence). Trimming cost V 6 bases and J 0 bases; bases outside gene matches: 8. For the CDR3, the DNA is TGTGCCAGCAGGGGAGACGGGAGGGGTAGCACAGATACGCAGTATTTT. Translated: CASRGDGRGSTDTQYF.

The gene calls are TRBV6-5 and TRBJ1-1, with no clear D. Germline CDR1 and CDR2: MNHEY and SVGAGI. The germline V and J ends were trimmed by 2 bases and 0 bases, with 7 bases remaining between them. The CDR3 is made up of 14 amino acids. Here the CDR3 reads CASSYVSVNTEAFF. The CDR3 region has the DNA TGTGCCAGCAGTTACGTCAGTGTGAACACTGAAGCTTTCTTT.

The rearrangement uses TRBV11-3 and TRBJ1-1; TRBD1 is a possible D gene (5 bases). This CDR3 region has 12 residues. V lost 5 bases and J lost 5, with 9 bases in between. CDR1 and CDR2 from the germline V gene are SGHNT and YENEEA. The CDR3 nucleotides read TGTGCCAGCAGCGGGGGGGAGACTGAAGCTTTCTTT. This gives the protein CASSGGETEAFF.

The chain joins TRBV7-9 to TRBJ1-6; weak D call: TRBD1 (6 bases). The CDR3 totals 18 residues. Germline CDR1 SEHNR, CDR2 FQNEAQ (reference sequence). V was trimmed by 5 bases and J by 5 bases, leaving 22 bases between them. The CDR3 sequence: CASSPFPGQRLDNSPLHF. CDR3 coding DNA: TGTGCCAGCAGCCCATTCCCCGGACAGAGACTTGATAATTCACCCCTCCACTTT.

The genes are TRBV4-1 and TRBJ1-1, with unresolved D. The CDR3 is made up of 15 amino acids. Germline V CDR1 and CDR2: MGHRA, YSYEKL. V was trimmed by 1 base and J by 4 bases, leaving 13 bases between them. CDR3 coding DNA: TGCGCCAGCAGCCAAGGTATACACGAGGGCACTGAAGCTTTCTTT. Translating gives CASSQGIHEGTEAFF.

The chain links TRBV5-1 to TRBJ2-1; 13 nucleotides line up with TRBD2. This CDR3 spans 15 amino acids. CDR1 is SGHRS, CDR2 YFSETQ, per germline. Unmatched junction bases numbered 6, after V lost 5 bases and J lost 7 bases. CDR3 nucleotide sequence: TGCGCCAGCAGGTCCGGGACTAGCGGGGTTAATGAGCAGTTCTTC. Encoded protein: CASRSGTSGVNEQFF.

The chain carries TRBV18 and TRBJ2-1, with TRBD1 identical over 7 bases. The CDR3 length is 16 residues. The J segment lost 2 bases and the V segment lost 3 bases, leaving 7 bases of the junction unmatched. CDR1 and CDR2 from the germline V gene are KGHSH and LQKENI. CDR3 amino acids: CASSPPDRVTYNEQFF. CDR3 nucleotides: TGTGCCAGCTCACCCCCCGACAGGGTCACCTACAATGAGCAGTTCTTC.

The chain uses TRBV29-1 and TRBJ1-1, with D possibly being TRBD1 (6 bases). Trimming removed 7 bases at V and 1 base at J, with 10 bases between. The CDR3 length is 12 residues. Germline V lookup: CDR1 SQVTM, CDR2 ANQGSEA. CDR3 nucleotides: TGCAGCGGTGTGACAGGGAACACTGAAGCTTTCTTT. Protein: CSGVTGNTEAFF.

This clone occurred once. The chain couples TRBV4-2 to TRBJ1-5; 9 bases are shared with TRBD1. Germline CDR1 reads LGHNA; CDR2 reads YNFKEQ. The length of the CDR3 is 15 residues. The J segment lost 2 bases and the V segment lost 1 base, leaving 0 bases of the junction unmatched. CDR3 region: CASSQGQGGNQPQHF. The CDR3 DNA is TGTGCCAGCAGCCAAGGACAGGGGGGCAATCAGCCCCAGCATTTT.

The rearrangement uses TRBV4-1 and TRBJ2-7, with D possibly being TRBD1 (5 bases). Trimming cost V 4 bases and J 2 bases, with 9 bases left between them. Germline loops: CDR1 MGHRA, CDR2 YSYEKL. The CDR3 extends over 13 amino acids. The CDR3 DNA reads as TGCGCCAGCAGCCTCAGGGATACCTACGAGCAGTACTTC. Translating it yields CASSLRDTYEQYF.

This clone was counted a few times. The chain joins TRBV7-2 to TRBJ2-3; 8 nucleotides match TRBD1. V gave up 1 base and J gave up 7 bases; unmatched junction bases: 10. CDR1 is SGHTA, CDR2 FQGNSA, per germline. The CDR3 runs to 16 residues. The chain's CDR3 is CASSLEGQEFGNTQYF. Here the CDR3 DNA reads TGTGCCAGCAGCTTAGAGGGACAGGAGTTTGGAAATACGCAGTATTTT. The whole variable domain, remainder taken from reference TRBV7-2 and TRBJ2-3, is GAGVSQSPSNKVTEKGKDVELRCDPISGHTALYWYRQSLGQGLEFLIYFQGNSAPDKSGLPSDRFSAERTGGSVSTLTIQRTQQEDSAVYLCASSLEGQEFGNTQYFGPGTRLTVL.

The chain recombines TRBV18 with TRBJ2-7; TRBD1 might be the D (5 bases). This CDR3 contains 13 residues. CDR1 and CDR2 from the germline V gene are KGHSH and LQKENI. Trimming pared 3 bases from V and 5 bases from J, leaving 11 bases between. DNA for the CDR3: TGTGCCAGCTCACCCGGCAGGGTCGACGAGCAGTACTTC. Its translation: CASSPGRVDEQYF.